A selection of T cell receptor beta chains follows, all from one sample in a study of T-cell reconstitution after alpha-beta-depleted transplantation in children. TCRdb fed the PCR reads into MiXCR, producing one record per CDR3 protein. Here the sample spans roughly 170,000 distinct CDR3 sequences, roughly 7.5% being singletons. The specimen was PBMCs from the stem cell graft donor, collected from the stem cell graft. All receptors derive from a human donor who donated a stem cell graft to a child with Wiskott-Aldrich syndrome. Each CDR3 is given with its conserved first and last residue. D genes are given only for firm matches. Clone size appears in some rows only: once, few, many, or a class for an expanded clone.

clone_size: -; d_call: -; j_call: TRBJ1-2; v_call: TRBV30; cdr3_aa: CAWSVDSSNYGYTF; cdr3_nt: TGTGCCTGGAGTGTAGACAGTTCTAACTATGGCTACACCTTC
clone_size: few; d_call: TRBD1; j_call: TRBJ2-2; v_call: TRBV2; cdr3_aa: CATSSRQGSGELFF; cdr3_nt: TGTGCCACCTCGTCCAGACAGGGGTCCGGGGAGCTGTTTTTT
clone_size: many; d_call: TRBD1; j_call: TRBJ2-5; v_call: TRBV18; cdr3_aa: CASSSDRGQETQYF; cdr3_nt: TGTGCCAGCTCATCGGACAGGGGTCAAGAGACCCAGTACTTC
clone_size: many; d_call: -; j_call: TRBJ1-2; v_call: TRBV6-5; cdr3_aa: CASSYFRPERQSPSGYTF; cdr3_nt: TGTGCCAGCAGTTACTTCCGTCCAGAACGACAGTCCCCTAGTGGCTACACCTTC
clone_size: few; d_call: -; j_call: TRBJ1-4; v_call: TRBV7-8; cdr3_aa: CASSQGFDEKLFF; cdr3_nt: TGTGCCAGCAGCCAAGGGTTCGATGAAAAACTGTTTTTT
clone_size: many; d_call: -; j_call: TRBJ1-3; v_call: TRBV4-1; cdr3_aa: CASSQADSVGNTIYF; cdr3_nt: TGCGCCAGCAGCCAAGCAGATTCTGTTGGAAACACCATATATTTT
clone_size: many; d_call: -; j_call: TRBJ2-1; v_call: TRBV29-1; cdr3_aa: CSVEDGGANEQFF; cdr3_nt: TGCAGCGTTGAAGATGGGGGCGCCAATGAGCAGTTCTTC
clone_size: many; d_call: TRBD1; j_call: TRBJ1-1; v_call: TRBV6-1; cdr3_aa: CASSADRDTEAFF; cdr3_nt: TGTGCCAGCAGTGCGGACAGGGACACTGAAGCTTTCTTT
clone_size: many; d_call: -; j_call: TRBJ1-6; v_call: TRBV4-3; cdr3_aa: CASSQDSASSSYNSPLHF; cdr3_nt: TGCGCCAGCAGCCAAGATTCAGCATCGAGCTCCTATAATTCACCCCTCCACTTT
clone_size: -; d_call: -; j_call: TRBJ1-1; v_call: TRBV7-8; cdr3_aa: CASSSRQMNTEAFF; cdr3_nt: TGTGCCAGCAGCTCAAGACAGATGAACACTGAAGCTTTCTTT
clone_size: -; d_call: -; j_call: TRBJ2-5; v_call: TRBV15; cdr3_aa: CATSREAPPRAQYF; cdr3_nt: TGTGCCACCAGCAGAGAGGCGCCCCCGCGGGCCCAGTACTTC
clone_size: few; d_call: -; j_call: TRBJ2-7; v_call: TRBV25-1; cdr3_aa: CASSEFKGSLDEQYF; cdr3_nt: TGTGCCAGCAGTGAATTTAAAGGGTCGTTGGACGAGCAGTACTTC
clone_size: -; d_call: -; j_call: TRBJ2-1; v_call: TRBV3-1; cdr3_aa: CASSQDLRGSSYNEQFF; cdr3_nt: TGTGCCAGCAGCCAAGATCTAAGGGGGAGCTCCTACAATGAGCAGTTCTTC
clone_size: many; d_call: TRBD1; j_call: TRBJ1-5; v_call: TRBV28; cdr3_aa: CASSADRDNQPQHF; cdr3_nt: TGTGCCAGCAGTGCAGACAGGGACAATCAGCCCCAGCATTTT
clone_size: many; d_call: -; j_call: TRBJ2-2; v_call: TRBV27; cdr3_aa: CASSLTPIPTGRELFF; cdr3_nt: TGTGCCAGCAGTTTAACACCGATTCCTACGGGCAGGGAGCTGTTTTTT
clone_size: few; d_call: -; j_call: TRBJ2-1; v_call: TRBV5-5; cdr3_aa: CASSVWAGTPYNEQFF; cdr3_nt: TGTGCCAGCAGCGTGTGGGCCGGGACACCTTACAATGAGCAGTTCTTC
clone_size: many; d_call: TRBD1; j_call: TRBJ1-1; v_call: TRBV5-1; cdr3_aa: CASSWDSYTEAFF; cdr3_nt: TGCGCCAGCAGCTGGGACAGTTACACTGAAGCTTTCTTT
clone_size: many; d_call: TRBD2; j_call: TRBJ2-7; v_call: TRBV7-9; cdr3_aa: CASSLRGSSGSMHEQYF; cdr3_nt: TGTGCCAGCAGCTTACGAGGTTCCAGCGGGAGTATGCACGAGCAGTACTTC
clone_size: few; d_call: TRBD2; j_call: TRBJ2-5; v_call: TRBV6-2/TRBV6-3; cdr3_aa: CASTDPRGVETQYF; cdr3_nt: TGTGCCAGCACTGACCCCCGGGGGGTAGAGACCCAGTACTTC
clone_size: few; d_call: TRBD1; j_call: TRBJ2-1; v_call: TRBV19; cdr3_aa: CASRGTGTGPSNEQFF; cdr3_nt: TGTGCCAGTAGGGGTACCGGGACAGGGCCGTCAAATGAGCAGTTCTTC
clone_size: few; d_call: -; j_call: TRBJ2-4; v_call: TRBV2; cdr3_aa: CASSPNREDIQYF; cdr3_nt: TGTGCCAGCAGTCCAAACAGGGAAGACATTCAGTACTTC
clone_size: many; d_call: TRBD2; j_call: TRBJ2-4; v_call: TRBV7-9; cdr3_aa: CASSSGLAGVNIQYF; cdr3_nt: TGTGCCAGCAGCTCAGGACTAGCGGGAGTGAACATTCAGTACTTC
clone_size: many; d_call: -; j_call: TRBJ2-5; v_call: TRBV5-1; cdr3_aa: CASSSKETQYF; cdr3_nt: TGCGCCAGCAGCTCAAAAGAGACCCAGTACTTC
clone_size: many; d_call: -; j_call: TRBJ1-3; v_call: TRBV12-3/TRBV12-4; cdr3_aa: CASSLRLQYGNTIYF; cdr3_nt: TGTGCCAGCAGTCTCAGGTTACAGTATGGAAACACCATATATTTT
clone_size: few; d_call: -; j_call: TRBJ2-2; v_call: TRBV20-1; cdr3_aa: CSARDRGYRNTGELFF; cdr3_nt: TGCAGTGCTAGAGATAGGGGGTACAGGAACACCGGGGAGCTGTTTTTT